Listed below are T cell receptor beta chains from one sample, sequenced in a study of control samples from healthy donors and cancer patients. The method was immunoSEQ multiplex PCR; TCRdb's version includes in-frame clones alone and lacks a portion of them. The sample has some 120,000 clones, more than 75% seen once. The specimen sequenced was blood. The receptor source for this set is a man aged 55-75 years in good health. The CDR3 runs from the conserved cysteine through the conserved F or W.

V: TRBV27; J: TRBJ2-5; CDR3: CASSSPGTGVVAQYF
V: TRBV27; J: TRBJ2-4; CDR3: CASSLSGLAGAKNIQYF
V: TRBV7-2; J: TRBJ1-2; CDR3: CASSRTTGAPAGYGYTF
V: TRBV10-3; J: TRBJ2-7; CDR3: CAISEDYSPYEQYF
V: TRBV30; J: TRBJ2-2; CDR3: CAWSRNTGELFF
V: TRBV18; J: TRBJ1-1; CDR3: CASSPWAQGATEAFF
V: TRBV6-5; J: TRBJ1-2; CDR3: CASIPIGMNYGYTF
V: TRBV24-1; J: TRBJ1-3; CDR3: CATSLYGISGNTIYF
V: TRBV6-2/TRBV6-3; J: TRBJ2-1; CDR3: CASSLIAGVKSYNEQFF
V: TRBV5-1; J: TRBJ1-2; CDR3: CASTSDRGYGYTF
V: TRBV18; J: TRBJ1-5; CDR3: CASSRDRHNSNQPQHF